This T cell receptor beta chain is drawn from a study of cytomegalovirus exposure and HLA in healthy donors. General study results and limits: Common viral pathogens were later found to be apparently linked to several of the most significant clusters. Previously analyzed data showed that most TCR beta V segments were productive at a frequency of about 87% or about 30%.

In regard to this clone: The antigen remains unidentified.

The study ran its PCR with 60 Vbeta and 13 Jbeta primers. Assay: immunoSEQ multiplex PCR; the TCRdb copy retains only in-frame clones and omits some. The sample lists around 91,000 clones; 64% were seen once. The sequence was obtained from a man aged 60 to 69 in good health and CMV-seronegative. The material sequenced was PBMCs.

CDR3 bases: TGTGCCAGCAGCGTAAACCAGGGGGCTGGAAACACCATATATTTT. It translates to CASSVNQGAGNTIYF. The V call is TRBV9, the J call TRBJ1-3, with 7 positions matching TRBD1. Looked up from germline, CDR1 is SGDLS and CDR2 is YYNGEE. The CDR3 is 15 residues long. Losses at the gene ends were 1 base for V and 2 bases for J; bases not matched to a gene: 3.